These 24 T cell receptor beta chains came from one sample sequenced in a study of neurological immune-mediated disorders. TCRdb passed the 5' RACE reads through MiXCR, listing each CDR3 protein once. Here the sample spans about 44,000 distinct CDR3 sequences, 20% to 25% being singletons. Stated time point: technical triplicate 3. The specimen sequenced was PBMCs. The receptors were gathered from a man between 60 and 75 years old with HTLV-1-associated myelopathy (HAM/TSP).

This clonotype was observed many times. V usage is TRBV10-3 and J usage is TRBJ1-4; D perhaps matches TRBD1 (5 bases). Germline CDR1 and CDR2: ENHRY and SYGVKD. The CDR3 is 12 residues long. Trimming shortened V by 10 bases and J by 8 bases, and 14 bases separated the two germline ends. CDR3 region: CATRGEREKLFF. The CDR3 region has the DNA TGTGCCACCCGGGGGGAGAGGGAAAAACTGTTTTTT.

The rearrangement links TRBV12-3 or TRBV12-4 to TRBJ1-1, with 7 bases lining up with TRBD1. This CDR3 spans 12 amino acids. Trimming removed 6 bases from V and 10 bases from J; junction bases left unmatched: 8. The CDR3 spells CASSPGGGGAFF. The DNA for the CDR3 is TGTGCCAGCAGCCCGGGAGGGGGCGGAGCTTTCTTT.

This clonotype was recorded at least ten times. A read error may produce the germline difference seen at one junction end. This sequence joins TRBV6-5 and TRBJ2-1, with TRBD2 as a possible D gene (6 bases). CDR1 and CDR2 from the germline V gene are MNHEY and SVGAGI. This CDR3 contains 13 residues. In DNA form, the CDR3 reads TGTGCCAGCAGTTCCCCGACCCAGCGGGCGATCTCCTTC. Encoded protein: CASSSPTQRAISF.

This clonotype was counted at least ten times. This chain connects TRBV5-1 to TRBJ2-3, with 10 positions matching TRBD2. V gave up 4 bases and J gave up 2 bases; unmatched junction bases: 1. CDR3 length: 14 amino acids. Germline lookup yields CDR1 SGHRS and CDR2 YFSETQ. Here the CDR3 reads CASSSGRVTDTQYF. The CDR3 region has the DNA TGCGCCAGCAGCAGCGGGAGGGTCACAGATACGCAGTATTTT.

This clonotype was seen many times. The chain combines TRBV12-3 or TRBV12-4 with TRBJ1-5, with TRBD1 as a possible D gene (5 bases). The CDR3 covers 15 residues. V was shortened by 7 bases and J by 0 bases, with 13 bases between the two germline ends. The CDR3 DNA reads TGTGCCAGCACCCTTGGGGGGGGTAGCAATCAGCCCCAGCATTTT. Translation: CASTLGGGSNQPQHF.

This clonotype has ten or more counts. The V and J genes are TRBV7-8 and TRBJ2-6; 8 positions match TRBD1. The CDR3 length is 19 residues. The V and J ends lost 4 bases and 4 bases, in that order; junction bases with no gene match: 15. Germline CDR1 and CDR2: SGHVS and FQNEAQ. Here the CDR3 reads CASSSSRVRGTGGANVLTF. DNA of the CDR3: TGTGCCAGCAGCTCAAGTCGGGTACGAGGGACAGGCGGGGCCAACGTCCTGACTTTC.

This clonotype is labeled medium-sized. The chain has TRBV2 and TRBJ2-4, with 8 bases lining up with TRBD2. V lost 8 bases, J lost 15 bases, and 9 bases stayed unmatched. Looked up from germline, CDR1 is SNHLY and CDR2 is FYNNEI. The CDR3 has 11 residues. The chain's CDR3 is CASLLGGAWYF. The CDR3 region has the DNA TGTGCCAGCCTCCTCGGGGGGGCTTGGTACTTC.

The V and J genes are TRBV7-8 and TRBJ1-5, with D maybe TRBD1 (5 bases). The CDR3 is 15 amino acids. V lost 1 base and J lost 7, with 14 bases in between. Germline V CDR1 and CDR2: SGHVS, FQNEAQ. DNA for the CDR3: TGTGCCAGCAGCTTAGATCAGGGTTCAGGCCAGCCCCAGCATTTT. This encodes CASSLDQGSGQPQHF.

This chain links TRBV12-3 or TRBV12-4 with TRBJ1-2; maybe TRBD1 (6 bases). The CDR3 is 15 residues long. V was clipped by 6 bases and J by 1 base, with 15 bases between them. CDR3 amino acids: CASRSTGWHNYGYTF. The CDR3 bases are TGTGCCAGCAGATCTACAGGGTGGCATAACTATGGCTACACCTTC.

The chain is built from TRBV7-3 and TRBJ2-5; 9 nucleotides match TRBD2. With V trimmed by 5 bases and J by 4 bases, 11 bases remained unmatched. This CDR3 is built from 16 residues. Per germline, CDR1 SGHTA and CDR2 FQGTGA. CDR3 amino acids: CASSPLAGGPGETQYF. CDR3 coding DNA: TGTGCCAGCAGCCCTCTCGCGGGAGGGCCGGGAGAGACCCAGTACTTC.

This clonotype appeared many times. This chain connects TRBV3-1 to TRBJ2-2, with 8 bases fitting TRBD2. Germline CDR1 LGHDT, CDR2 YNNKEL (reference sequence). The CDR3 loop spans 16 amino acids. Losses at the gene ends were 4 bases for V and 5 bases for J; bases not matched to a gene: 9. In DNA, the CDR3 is TGTGCCAGCAGCCTCCCCCGGGGGGGGAGGACCGGGGAGCTGTTTTTT. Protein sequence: CASSLPRGGRTGELFF.

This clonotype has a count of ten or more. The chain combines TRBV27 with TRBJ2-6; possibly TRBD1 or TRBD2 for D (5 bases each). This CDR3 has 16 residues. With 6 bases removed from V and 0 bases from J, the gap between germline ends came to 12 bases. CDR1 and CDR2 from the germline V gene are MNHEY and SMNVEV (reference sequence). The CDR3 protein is CASSGDGSSGANVLTF. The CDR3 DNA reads TGTGCCAGCAGCGGGGACGGAAGCTCTGGGGCCAACGTCCTGACTTTC.

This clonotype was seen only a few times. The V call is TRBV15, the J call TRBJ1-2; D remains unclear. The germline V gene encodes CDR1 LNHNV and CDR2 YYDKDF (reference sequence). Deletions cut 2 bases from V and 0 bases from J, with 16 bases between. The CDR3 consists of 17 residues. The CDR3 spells CATSRRSGRGTNYGYTF. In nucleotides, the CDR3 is TGTGCCACCAGCAGACGCTCCGGACGGGGTACTAACTATGGCTACACCTTC.

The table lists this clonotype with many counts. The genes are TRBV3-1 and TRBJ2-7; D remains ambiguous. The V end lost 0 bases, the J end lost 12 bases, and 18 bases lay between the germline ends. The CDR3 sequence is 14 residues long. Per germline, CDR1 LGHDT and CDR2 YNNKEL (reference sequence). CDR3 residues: CASSQDFSASPGYF. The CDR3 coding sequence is TGTGCCAGCAGCCAAGATTTCTCGGCCTCCCCCGGGTACTTC.

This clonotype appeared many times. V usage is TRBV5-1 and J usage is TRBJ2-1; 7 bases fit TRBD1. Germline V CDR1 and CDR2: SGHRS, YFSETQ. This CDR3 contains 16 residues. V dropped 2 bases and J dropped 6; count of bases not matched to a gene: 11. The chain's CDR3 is CASSLAQGLLGNEQFF. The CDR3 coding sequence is TGCGCCAGCAGCTTAGCACAGGGGCTCCTAGGCAATGAGCAGTTCTTC.

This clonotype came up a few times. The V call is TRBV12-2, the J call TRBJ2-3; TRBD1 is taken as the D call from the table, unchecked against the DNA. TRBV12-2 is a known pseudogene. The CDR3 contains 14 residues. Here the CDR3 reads CASRFSPAGDTQYF. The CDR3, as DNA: TGTGCAAGTCGCTTCTCCCCGGCGGGGGATACGCAGTATTTT.

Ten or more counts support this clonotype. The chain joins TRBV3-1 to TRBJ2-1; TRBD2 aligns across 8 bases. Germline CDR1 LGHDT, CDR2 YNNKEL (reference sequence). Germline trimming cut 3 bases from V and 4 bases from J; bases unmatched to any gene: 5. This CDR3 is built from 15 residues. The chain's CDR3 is CASSQSGSRYNEQFF. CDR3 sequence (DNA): TGTGCCAGCAGCCAGAGCGGGAGTAGGTACAATGAGCAGTTCTTC.

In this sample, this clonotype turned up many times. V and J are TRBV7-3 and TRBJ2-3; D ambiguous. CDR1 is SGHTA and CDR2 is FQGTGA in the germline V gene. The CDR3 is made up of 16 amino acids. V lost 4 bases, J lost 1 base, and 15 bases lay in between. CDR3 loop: CASSSLLVARTDTQYF. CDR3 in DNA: TGTGCCAGCAGCTCCCTTTTGGTAGCTCGCACAGATACGCAGTATTTT. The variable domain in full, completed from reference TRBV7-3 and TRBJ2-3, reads GAGVSQTPSNKVTEKGKYVELRCDPISGHTALYWYRQSLGQGPEFLIYFQGTGAADDSGLPNDRFFAVRPEGSVSTLKIQRTERGDSAVYLCASSSLLVARTDTQYFGPGTRLTVL.

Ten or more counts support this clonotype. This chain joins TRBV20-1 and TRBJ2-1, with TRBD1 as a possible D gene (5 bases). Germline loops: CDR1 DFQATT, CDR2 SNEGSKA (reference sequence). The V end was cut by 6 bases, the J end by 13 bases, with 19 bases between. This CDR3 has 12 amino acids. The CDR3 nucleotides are TGCAGTGCCGTTCCTGGGGCGCAAACCCAGTTCTTC. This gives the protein CSAVPGAQTQFF.

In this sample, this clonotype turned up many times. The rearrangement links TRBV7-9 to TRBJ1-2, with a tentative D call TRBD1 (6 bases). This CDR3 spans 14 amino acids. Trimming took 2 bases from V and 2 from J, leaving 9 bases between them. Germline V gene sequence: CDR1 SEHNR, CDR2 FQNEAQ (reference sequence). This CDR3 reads CASSLQGTNYGYTF. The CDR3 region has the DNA TGTGCCAGCAGCTTACAGGGGACCAACTATGGCTACACCTTC.

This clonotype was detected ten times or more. CDR3 coding DNA: TGTGCCAGCAGCCAAGAACCTAGAAGCGATGAGCAGTTCTTC. This codes for CASSQEPRSDEQFF. The chain combines TRBV3-1 with TRBJ2-1; no firm D call. Germline V gene sequence: CDR1 LGHDT, CDR2 YNNKEL (reference sequence). Trimming removed 0 bases at V and 8 bases at J, with 11 bases between. The CDR3 sequence is 14 residues long.

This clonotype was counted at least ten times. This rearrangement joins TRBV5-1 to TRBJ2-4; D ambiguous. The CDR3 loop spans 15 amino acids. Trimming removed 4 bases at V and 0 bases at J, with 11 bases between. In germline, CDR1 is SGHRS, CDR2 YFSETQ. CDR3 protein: CASSPPVAAKNIQYF. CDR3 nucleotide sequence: TGCGCCAGCAGCCCCCCAGTGGCAGCCAAAAACATTCAGTACTTC.

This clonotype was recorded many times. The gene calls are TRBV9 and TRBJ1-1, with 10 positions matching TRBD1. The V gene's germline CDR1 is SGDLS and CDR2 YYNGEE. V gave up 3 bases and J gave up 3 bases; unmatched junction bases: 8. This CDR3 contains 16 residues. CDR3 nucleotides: TGTGCCAGCAGCGCCGGGACAGGGGTTAAGGACACTGAAGCTTTCTTT. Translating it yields CASSAGTGVKDTEAFF.

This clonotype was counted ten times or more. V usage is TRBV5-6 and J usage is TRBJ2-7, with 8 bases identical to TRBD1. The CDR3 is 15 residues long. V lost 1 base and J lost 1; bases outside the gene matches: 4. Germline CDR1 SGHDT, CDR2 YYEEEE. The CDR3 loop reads CASSLRGTGSYEQYF. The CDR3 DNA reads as TGTGCCAGCAGCTTGCGCGGGACAGGTTCCTACGAGCAGTACTTC.